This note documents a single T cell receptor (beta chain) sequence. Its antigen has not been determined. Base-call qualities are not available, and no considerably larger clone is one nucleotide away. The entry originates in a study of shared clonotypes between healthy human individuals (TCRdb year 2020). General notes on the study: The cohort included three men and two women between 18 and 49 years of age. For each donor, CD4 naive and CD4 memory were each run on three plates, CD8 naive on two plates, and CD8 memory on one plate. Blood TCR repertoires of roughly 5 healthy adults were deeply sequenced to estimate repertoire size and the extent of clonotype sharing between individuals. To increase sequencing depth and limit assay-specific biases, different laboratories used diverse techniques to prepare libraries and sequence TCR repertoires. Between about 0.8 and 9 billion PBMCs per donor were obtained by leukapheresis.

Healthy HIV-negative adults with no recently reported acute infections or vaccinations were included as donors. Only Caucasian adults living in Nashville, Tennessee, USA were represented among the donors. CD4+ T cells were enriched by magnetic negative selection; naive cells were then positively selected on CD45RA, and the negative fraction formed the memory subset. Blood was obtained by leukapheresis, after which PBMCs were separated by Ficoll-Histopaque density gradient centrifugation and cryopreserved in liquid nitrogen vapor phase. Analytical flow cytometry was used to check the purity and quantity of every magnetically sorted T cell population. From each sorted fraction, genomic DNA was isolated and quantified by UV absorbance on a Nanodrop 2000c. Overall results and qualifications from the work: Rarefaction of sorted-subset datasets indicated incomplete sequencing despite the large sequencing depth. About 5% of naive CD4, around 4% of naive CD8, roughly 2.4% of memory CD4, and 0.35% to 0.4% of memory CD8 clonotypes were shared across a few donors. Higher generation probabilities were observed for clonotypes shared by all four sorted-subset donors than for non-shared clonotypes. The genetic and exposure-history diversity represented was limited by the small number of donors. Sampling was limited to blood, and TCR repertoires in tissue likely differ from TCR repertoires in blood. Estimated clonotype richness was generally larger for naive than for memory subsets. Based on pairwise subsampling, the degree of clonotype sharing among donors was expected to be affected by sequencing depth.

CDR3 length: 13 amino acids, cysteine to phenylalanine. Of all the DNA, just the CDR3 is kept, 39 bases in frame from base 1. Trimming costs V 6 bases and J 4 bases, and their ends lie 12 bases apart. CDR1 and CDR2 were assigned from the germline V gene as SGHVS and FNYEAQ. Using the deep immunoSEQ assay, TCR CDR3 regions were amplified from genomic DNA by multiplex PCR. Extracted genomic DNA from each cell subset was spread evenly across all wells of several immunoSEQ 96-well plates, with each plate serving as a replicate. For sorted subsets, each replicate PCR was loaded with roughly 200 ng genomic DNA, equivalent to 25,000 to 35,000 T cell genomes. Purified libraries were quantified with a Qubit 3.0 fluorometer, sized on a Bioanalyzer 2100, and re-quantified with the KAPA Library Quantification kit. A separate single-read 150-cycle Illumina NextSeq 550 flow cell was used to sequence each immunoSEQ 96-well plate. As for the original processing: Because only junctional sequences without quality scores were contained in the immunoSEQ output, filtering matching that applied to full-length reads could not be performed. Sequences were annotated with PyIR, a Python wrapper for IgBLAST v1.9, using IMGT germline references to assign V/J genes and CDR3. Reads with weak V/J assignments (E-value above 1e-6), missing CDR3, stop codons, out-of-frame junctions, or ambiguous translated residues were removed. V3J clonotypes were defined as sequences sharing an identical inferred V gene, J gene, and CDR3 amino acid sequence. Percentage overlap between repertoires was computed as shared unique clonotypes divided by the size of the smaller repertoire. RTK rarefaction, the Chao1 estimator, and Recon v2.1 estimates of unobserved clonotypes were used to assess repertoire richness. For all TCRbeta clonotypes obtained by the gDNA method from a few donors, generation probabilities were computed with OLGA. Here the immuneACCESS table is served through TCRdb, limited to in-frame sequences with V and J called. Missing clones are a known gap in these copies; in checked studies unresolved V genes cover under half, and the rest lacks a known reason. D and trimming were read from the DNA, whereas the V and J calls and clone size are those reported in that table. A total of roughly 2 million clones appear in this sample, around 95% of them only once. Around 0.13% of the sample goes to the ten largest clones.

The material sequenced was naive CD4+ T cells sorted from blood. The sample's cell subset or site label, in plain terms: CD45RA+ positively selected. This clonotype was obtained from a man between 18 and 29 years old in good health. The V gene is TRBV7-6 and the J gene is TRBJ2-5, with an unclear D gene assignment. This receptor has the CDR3 CASSPRVRETQYF. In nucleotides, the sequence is TGTGCCAGCAGTCCAAGGGTACGAGAGACCCAGTACTTC.